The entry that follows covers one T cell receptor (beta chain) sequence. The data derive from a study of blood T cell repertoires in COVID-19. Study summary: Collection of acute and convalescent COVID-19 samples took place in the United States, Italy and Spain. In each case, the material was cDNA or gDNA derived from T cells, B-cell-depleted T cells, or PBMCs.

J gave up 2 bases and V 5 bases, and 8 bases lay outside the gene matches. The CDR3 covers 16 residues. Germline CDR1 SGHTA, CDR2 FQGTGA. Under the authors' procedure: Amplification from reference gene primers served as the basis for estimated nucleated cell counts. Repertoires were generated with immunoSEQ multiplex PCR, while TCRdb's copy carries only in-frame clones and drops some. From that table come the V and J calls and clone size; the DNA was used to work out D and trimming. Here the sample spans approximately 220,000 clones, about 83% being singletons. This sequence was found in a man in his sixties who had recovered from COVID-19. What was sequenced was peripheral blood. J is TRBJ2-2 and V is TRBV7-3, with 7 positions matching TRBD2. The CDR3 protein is CASSPQGGSNTGELFF. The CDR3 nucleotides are TGTGCCAGCAGCCCCCAGGGCGGGAGTAACACCGGGGAGCTGTTTTTT.